This T cell receptor beta chain was found in a study of cytomegalovirus exposure and HLA in healthy donors. Vbeta (60) and Jbeta (13) primers were used in the PCR. Methods used by the authors: Later reanalysis found around 80 million unique TCR beta chains, 9 million to 12 million of them shared. Clones were sequenced by immunoSEQ multiplex PCR, and TCRdb holds only the in-frame ones, with some missing. From that table come the V and J calls and clone size; the DNA was used to work out D and trimming. Among some 120,000 clones listed, roughly two thirds were seen once. Findings and caveats of the study: Later analysis placed DRB1 highest and HLA-C lowest in TCR association rates, which differed by HLA locus. Relative to equally common others, HLA-associated TCR beta chains showed greater clonal expansion in a later analysis. Rarity characterized most TCR sequences, yet some public TCRs appeared in many donors.

With respect to this clone: What it binds is not known.

Sequenced material: PBMCs. The receptor's source is a woman aged 25-40 years in good health and CMV-seronegative.

CDR3 in amino acids: CSVGGGYGYTF. The CDR3 DNA is TGCAGCGTTGGAGGGGGATATGGCTACACCTTC. The rearrangement uses TRBV29-1 and TRBJ1-2; maybe TRBD1 (6 bases). V dropped 4 bases and J dropped 5 bases, with 8 bases sitting between them. Germline CDR1 SQVTM, CDR2 ANQGSEA. The CDR3 totals 11 residues.